The T cell receptor beta chain described here comes from a study of T cell repertoires in cytomegalovirus infection. Study-wide background: The authors relied on CMV epitopes, both recently identified HLA-C-restricted and well-studied HLA-B-restricted.

Study observations and caveats: Frequencies of public TCR beta families were cumulated, and this identified carriers of CMV plus the relevant HLA. HLA-C-restricted CMV-specific TCR beta clonotypes were dominant in the ex vivo response.

There are 14 residues in the CDR3. The V end was cut by 4 bases, the J end by 4 bases, with 13 bases between. Germline-derived CDR1 and CDR2 are MGHRA and YSYEKL. TCRdb passed the reads through MiXCR, listing each CDR3 protein once. The profile shows about 900,000 distinct CDR3 sequences, 31% of them singletons. This clonotype was seen more than once but under ten times. The antigen is not known. This TCR was recovered from a human donor in good health (CMV status not recorded). Some clones in this sample may be carry-over from other donors' samples. Sample: cultured CD8+ T cells from PBMCs, taken from culture after CMV antigen stimulation. This sequence joins TRBV4-1 and TRBJ1-1; no clear D gene. Here the CDR3 DNA reads TGCGCCAGCAGCCCCTCGACGATGGGCACTGAAGCTTTCTTT. It is translated as CASSPSTMGTEAFF.